This T cell receptor (beta chain) was identified in a study of naive and memory T cell subsets. Study results and caveats: The RNA method is potentially sensitive to activation and differentiation changes.

Amplification of ligated cDNA took four PCR rounds with SP2 and nested alpha and beta constant primers. Blood and skin TCR RNA was reverse transcribed with alpha and beta constant primers. In TCRdb, the 5' RACE reads were re-called with MiXCR into one record per CDR3 protein. Among roughly 30,000 distinct CDR3 sequences listed, 16% were seen once. The library had UMIs added by 3' ligation of an oligonucleotide to TCR cDNA. Whole-blood samples were over 2 ml of peripheral blood from healthy adult volunteers. Input was 1 to 1000 ng of DNase-treated total RNA without cell sorting. Germline V gene lookup returns CDR1 MNHEY and CDR2 SVGAGI. CDR3 size: 15 residues. Losses at the gene ends were 6 bases for V and 5 bases for J; bases not matched to a gene: 7. Turning to this clonotype: Its antigen is as yet unknown.

The clonotype originates from a female donor in good health. The V gene is TRBV6-5, the J gene TRBJ2-2, with TRBD2 identical over 9 bases. CDR3 nucleotide sequence: TGTGCCAGCAGCCCCGCGGGGGGGGGAACCGGGGAGCTGTTTTTT. This sequence encodes CASSPAGGGTGELFF.